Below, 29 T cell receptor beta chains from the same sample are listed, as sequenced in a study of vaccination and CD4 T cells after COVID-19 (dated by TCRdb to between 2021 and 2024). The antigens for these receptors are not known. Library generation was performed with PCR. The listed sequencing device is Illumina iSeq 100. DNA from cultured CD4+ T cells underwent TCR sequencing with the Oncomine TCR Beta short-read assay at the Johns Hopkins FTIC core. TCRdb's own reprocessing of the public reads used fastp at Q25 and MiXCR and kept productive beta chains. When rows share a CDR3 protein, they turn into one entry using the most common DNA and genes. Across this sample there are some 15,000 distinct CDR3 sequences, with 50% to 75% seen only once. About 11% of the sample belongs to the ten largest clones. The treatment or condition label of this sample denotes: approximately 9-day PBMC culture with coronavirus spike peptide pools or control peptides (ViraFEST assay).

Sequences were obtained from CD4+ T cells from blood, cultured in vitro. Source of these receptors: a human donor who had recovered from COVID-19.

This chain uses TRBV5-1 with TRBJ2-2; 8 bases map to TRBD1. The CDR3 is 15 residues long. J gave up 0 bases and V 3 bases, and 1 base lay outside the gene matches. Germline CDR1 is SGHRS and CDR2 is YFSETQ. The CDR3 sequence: CASSSDRANTGELFF. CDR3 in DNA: TGCGCCAGCAGCTCGGACAGGGCGAACACCGGGGAGCTGTTTTTT.

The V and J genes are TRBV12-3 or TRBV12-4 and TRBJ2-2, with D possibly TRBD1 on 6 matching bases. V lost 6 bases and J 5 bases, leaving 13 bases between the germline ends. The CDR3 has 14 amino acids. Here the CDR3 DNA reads TGTGCCAGCAGGGAACAGGGTGAAACCGGGGAGCTGTTTTTT. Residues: CASREQGETGELFF.

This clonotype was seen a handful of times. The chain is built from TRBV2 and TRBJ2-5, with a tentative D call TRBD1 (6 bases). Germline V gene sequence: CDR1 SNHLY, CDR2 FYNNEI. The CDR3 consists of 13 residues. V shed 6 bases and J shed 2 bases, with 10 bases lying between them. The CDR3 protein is CASSTDRQETQYF. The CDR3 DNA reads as TGTGCCAGCAGCACCGACAGGCAAGAGACCCAGTACTTC.

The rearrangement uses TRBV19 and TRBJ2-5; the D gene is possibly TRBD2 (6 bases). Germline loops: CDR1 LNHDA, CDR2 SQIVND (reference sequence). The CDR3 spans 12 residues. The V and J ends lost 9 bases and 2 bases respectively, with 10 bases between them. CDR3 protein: CASGRRQETQYF. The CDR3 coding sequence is TGTGCCAGCGGGAGACGACAAGAGACCCAGTACTTC.

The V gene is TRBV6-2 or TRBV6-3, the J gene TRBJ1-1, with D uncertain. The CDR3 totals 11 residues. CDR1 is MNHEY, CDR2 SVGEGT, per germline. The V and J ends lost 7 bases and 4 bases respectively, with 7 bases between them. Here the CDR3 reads CASKSGTEAFF. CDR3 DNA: TGTGCCAGCAAGTCGGGCACTGAAGCTTTCTTT.

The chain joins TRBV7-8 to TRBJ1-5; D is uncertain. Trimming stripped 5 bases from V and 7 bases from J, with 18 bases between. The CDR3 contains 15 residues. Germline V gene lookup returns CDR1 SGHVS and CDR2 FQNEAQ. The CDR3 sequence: CASSTIGLYPQPQHF. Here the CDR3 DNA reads TGTGCCAGCAGCACGATTGGGCTCTATCCCCAGCCCCAGCATTTT. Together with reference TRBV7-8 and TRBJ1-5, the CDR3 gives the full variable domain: GAGVSQSPRYKVAKRGQDVALRCDPISGHVSLFWYQQALGQGPEFLTYFQNEAQLDKSGLPSDRFFAERPEGSVSTLKIQRTQQEDSAVYLCASSTIGLYPQPQHFGDGTRLSIL.

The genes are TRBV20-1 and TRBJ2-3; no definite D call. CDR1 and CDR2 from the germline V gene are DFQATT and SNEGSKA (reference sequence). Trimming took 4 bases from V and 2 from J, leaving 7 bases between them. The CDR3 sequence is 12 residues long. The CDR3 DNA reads TGCAGTGCTATCGTGGACACAGATACGCAGTATTTT. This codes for CSAIVDTDTQYF.

The CDR3 is CASSGPRTGDLYGYTF. CDR3 bases: TGTGCCAGCAGTGGGCCTAGGACAGGGGATCTGTACGGCTACACCTTC. The chain joins TRBV25-1 to TRBJ1-2, with 9 bases identical to TRBD1. Germline V gene data show CDR1 as MGHDK and CDR2 as SYGVNS. This CDR3 region has 16 residues. J lost 8 bases, V lost 4 bases, and 14 bases had no gene match.

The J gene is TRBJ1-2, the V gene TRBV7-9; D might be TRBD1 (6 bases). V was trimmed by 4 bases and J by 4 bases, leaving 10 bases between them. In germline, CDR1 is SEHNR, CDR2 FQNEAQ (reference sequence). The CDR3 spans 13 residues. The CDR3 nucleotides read TGTGCCAGCAGCTACAGGGATCTCTATGGCTACACCTTC. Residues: CASSYRDLYGYTF.

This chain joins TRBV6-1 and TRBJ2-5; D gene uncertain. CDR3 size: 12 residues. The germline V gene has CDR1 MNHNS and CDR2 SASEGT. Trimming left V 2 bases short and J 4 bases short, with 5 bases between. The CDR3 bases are TGTGCCAGCAGTGAAAGGGCAGAGACCCAGTACTTC. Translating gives CASSERAETQYF.

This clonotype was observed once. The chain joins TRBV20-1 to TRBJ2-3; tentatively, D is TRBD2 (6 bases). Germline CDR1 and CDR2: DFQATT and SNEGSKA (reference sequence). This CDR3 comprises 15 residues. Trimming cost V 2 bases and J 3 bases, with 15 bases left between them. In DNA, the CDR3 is TGCAGTGCTAGATCCTTAGCGGTTTGGACAGATACGCAGTATTTT. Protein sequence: CSARSLAVWTDTQYF.

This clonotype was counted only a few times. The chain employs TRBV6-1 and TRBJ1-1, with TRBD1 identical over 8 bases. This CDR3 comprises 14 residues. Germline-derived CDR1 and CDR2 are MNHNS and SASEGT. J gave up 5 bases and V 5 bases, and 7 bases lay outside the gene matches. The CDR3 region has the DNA TGTGCCAGCAGTACAAGACAGGGGTTGACTGAAGCTTTCTTT. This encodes CASSTRQGLTEAFF.

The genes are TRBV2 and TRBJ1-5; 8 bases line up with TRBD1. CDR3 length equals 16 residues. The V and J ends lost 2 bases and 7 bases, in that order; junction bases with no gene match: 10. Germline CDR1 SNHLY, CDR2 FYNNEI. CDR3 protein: CASSERTGLFGQPQHF. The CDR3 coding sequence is TGTGCCAGCAGTGAAAGGACAGGGTTGTTTGGACAGCCCCAGCATTTT.

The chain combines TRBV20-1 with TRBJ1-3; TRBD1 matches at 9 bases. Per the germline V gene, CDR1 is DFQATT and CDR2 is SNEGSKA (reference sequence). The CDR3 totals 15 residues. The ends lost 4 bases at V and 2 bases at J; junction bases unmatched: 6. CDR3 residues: CSATTGGITGNTIYF. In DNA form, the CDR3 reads TGCAGTGCTACTACAGGGGGCATCACTGGAAACACCATATATTTT.

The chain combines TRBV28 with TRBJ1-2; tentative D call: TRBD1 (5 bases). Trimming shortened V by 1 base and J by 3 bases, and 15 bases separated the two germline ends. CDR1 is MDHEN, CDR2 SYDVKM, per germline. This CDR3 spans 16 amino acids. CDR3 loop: CASSLSPEGGDYGYTF. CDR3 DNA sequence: TGTGCCAGCAGTTTATCCCCAGAGGGAGGGGACTATGGCTACACCTTC.

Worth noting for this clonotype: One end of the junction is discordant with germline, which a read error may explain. CDR3 nucleotide sequence: TGTGCCAGCAGACGCGGGGGGGCTGAGGGAAGCACCATATATTTT. Its translation is CASRRGGAEGSTIYF. V is TRBV6-1 and J is TRBJ1-3, with a weak D call TRBD1 (6 bases). The CDR3 runs 15 residues. CDR1 and CDR2 (germline): MNHNS, SASEGT.

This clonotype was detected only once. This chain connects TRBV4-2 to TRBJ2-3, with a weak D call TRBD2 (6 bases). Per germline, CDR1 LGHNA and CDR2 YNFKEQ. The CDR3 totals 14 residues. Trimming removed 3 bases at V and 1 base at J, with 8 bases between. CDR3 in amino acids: CASSQGGGTDTQYF. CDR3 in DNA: TGTGCCAGCAGCCAGGGAGGCGGCACAGATACGCAGTATTTT.

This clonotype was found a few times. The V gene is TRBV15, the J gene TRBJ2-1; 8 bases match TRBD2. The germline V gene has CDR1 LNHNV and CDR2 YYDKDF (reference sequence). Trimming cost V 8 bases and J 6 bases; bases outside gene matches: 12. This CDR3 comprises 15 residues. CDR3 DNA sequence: TGTGCCACCCGGAGCGGGAGCGGGAGATTCAATGAGCAGTTCTTC. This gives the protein CATRSGSGRFNEQFF.

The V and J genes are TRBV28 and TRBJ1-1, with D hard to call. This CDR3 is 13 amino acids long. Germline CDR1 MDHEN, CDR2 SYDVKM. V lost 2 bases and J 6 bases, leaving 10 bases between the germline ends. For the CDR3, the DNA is TGTGCCAGCAGTTTAAGGGTACCCCCTGAAGCTTTCTTT. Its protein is CASSLRVPPEAFF.

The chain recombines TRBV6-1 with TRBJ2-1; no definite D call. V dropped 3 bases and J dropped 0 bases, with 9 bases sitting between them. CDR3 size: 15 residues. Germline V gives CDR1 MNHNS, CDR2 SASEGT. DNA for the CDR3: TGTGCCAGCAGTGACCTTTTAAGCTCCTACAATGAGCAGTTCTTC. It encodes CASSDLLSSYNEQFF.

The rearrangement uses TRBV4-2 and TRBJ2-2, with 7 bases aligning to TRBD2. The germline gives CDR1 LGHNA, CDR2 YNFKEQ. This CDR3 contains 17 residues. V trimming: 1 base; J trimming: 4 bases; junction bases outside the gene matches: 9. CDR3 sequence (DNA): TGTGCCAGCAGCCAAGCATTGGCTAGCGGACTCACCGGGGAGCTGTTTTTT. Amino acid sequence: CASSQALASGLTGELFF.

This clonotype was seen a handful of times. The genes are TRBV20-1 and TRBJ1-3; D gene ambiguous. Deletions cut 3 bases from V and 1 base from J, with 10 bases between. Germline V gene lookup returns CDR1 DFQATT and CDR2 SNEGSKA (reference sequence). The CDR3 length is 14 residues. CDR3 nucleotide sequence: TGCAGTGCTAGTTACCAGTCTTCTGGAAACACCATATATTTT. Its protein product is CSASYQSSGNTIYF.

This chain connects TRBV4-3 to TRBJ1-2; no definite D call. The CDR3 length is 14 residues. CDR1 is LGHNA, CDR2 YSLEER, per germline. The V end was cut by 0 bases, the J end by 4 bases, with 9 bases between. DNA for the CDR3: TGCGCCAGCAGCCAAGAGTCCGGGTCCTATGGCTACACCTTC. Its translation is CASSQESGSYGYTF.

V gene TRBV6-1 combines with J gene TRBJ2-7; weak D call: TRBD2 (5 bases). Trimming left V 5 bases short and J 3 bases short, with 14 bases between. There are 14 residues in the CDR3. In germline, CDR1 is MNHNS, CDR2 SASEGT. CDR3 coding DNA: TGTGCCAGCAGTCCCTATGAGGGAGACTACGAGCAGTACTTC. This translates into CASSPYEGDYEQYF.

CDR3 sequence reads: CASSWYSSNGYTF. The CDR3, as DNA: TGCGCCAGCAGTTGGTACTCCTCAAACGGCTACACCTTC. This chain uses TRBV5-1 with TRBJ1-2, with D unresolved. The CDR3 contains 13 residues. Germline lookup yields CDR1 SGHRS and CDR2 YFSETQ. Trimming left V 5 bases short and J 8 bases short, with 16 bases between.

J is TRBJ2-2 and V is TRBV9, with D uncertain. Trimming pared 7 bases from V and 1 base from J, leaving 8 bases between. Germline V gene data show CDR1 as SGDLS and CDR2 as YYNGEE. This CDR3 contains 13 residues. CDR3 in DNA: TGTGCCAGCGATAAAGGGAACACCGGGGAGCTGTTTTTT. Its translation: CASDKGNTGELFF.

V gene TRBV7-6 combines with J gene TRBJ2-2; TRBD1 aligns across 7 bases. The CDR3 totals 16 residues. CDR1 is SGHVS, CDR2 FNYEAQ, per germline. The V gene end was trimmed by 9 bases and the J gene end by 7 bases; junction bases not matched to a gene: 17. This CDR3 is CASLDRGQTPIGELFF. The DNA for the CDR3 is TGTGCCAGTCTGGACCGGGGACAGACTCCAATCGGGGAGCTGTTTTTT.

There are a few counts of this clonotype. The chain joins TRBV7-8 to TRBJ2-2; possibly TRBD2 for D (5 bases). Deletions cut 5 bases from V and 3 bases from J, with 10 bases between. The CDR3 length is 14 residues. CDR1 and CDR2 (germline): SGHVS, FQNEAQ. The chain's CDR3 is CASSPSGYTGELFF. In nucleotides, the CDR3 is TGTGCCAGCAGCCCCAGCGGATACACCGGGGAGCTGTTTTTT.

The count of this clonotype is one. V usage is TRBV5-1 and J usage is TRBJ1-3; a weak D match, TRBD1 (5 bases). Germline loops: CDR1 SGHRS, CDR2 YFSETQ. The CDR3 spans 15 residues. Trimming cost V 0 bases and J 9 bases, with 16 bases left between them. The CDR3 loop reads CASSLEGADWATIYF. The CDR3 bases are TGCGCCAGCAGCTTGGAAGGGGCAGACTGGGCCACCATATATTTT. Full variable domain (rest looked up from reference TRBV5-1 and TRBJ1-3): KAGVTQTPRYLIKTRGQQVTLSCSPISGHRSVSWYQQTPGQGLQFLFEYFSETQRNKGNFPGRFSGRQFSNSRSEMNVSTLELGDSALYLCASSLEGADWATIYFGEGSWLTVV.